This entry lists 32 T cell receptor beta chains sequenced from one sample in a study of OX40 agonist ivuxolimab in advanced cancers. Clones were read by immunoSEQ multiplex PCR, and TCRdb kept only the in-frame ones, dropping some. In the table there are tens of thousands of clones, about 87% of which are singletons. The sequencing used CD4+ or CD8+ T cells sorted from blood, collected in a trial of the OX40 agonist ivuxolimab. All receptors come from an adult with an advanced solid tumor such as melanoma, head and neck, liver or kidney cancer.

Here the CDR3 reads CASSGPLGGYNEQFF. The CDR3 nucleotides are TGTGCCAGCAGTGGACCCTTGGGGGGGTACAATGAGCAGTTCTTC. V is TRBV2 and J is TRBJ2-1; 7 bases are a match to TRBD2. V was clipped by 4 bases and J by 4 bases; unmatched bases: 7. The CDR3 is made up of 15 amino acids. CDR1 and CDR2 from the germline V gene are SNHLY and FYNNEI.

This clone was recorded only once. CDR3 region: CASSPGFPAYNEQFF. The CDR3 DNA is TGTGCCAGCAGCCCTGGTTTCCCCGCCTACAATGAGCAGTTCTTC. The chain joins TRBV5-8 to TRBJ2-1, with D uncertain. Germline CDR1 SGHTS, CDR2 YDEGEE. CDR3 length: 15 residues. V lost 4 bases, J lost 2 bases, and 13 bases lay in between.

V gene TRBV19 combines with J gene TRBJ2-1; 8 bases align to TRBD1. Per the germline V gene, CDR1 is LNHDA and CDR2 is SQIVND (reference sequence). V gave up 6 bases and J gave up 6 bases; unmatched junction bases: 7. CDR3 length: 14 residues. The CDR3 sequence: CASSGQGRGNEQFF. CDR3 nucleotides: TGTGCCAGTAGCGGACAGGGACGGGGCAATGAGCAGTTCTTC.

The chain carries TRBV7-3 and TRBJ1-2; the D is unclear. V was cut by 2 bases and J by 5 bases, with 6 bases left in between. Germline CDR1 is SGHTA and CDR2 is FQGTGA. There are 12 residues in the CDR3. In DNA form, the CDR3 reads TGTGCCAGCAGCTTACGGAGATATGGCTACACCTTC. It yields the protein CASSLRRYGYTF.

The gene calls are TRBV29-1 and TRBJ2-5; TRBD2 agrees at 8 bases. Trimming at V came to 0 bases and at J to 2 bases, leaving 5 bases not matched to a gene. CDR3 length: 15 amino acids. Germline V gene data show CDR1 as SQVTM and CDR2 as ANQGSEA. The CDR3 bases are TGCAGCGTTGAAGATAGCGGGGCCCCTCAAGAGACCCAGTACTTC. Amino acid sequence: CSVEDSGAPQETQYF.

This chain joins TRBV7-2 and TRBJ2-7, with D possibly TRBD2 on 5 matching bases. This CDR3 spans 14 amino acids. The V and J ends lost 2 bases and 5 bases respectively, with 13 bases between them. From germline, CDR1 is SGHTA and CDR2 FQGNSA. CDR3 in DNA: TGTGCCAGCAGCTTACTAGCCTCGGGCCACGAGCAGTACTTC. This encodes CASSLLASGHEQYF. Based on the CDR3 plus reference TRBV7-2 and TRBJ2-7, the full variable domain is GAGVSQSPSNKVTEKGKDVELRCDPISGHTALYWYRQSLGQGLEFLIYFQGNSAPDKSGLPSDRFSAERTGGSVSTLTIQRTQQEDSAVYLCASSLLASGHEQYFGPGTRLTVT.

This rearrangement joins TRBV5-1 to TRBJ2-7; 11 nucleotides align to TRBD2. CDR1 and CDR2 from the germline V gene are SGHRS and YFSETQ. V dropped 2 bases and J dropped 7; count of bases not matched to a gene: 5. The length of the CDR3 is 14 residues. CDR3 residues: CASSFPGTSGEQYF. The CDR3 DNA is TGCGCCAGCAGCTTTCCCGGGACTAGCGGTGAGCAGTACTTC.

The CDR3 spells CASSRADRAYQPQHF. In DNA form, the CDR3 reads TGTGCCAGCAGTCGAGCCGACAGGGCTTATCAGCCCCAGCATTTT. V and J are TRBV28 and TRBJ1-5; 7 bases are a match to TRBD1. V shed 5 bases and J 5 bases; nucleotides not matched to a gene: 9. Germline CDR1 is MDHEN and CDR2 is SYDVKM. CDR3 length: 15 residues.

J is TRBJ2-7 and V is TRBV5-1; D is unresolved. CDR3 length: 12 residues. The germline V and J ends were trimmed by 2 bases and 4 bases, with 7 bases remaining between them. CDR1 is SGHRS and CDR2 is YFSETQ in the germline V gene. This chain's CDR3 is CASSFNNYEQYF. The CDR3 coding sequence is TGCGCCAGCAGCTTCAATAATTACGAGCAGTACTTC.

The rearrangement joins TRBV27 to TRBJ1-5, with D tentatively TRBD1 (5 bases). The CDR3 covers 14 residues. CDR1 is MNHEY and CDR2 is SMNVEV in the germline V gene (reference sequence). Trimming removed 3 bases at V and 4 bases at J, with 10 bases between. Here the CDR3 DNA reads TGTGCCAGCAGTTTCCGGGACGAAAATCAGCCCCAGCATTTT. This sequence encodes CASSFRDENQPQHF.

The chain carries TRBV5-1 and TRBJ2-3; no firm D call. Germline CDR1 and CDR2: SGHRS and YFSETQ. CDR3 size: 13 residues. Trimming took off 4 bases at V and 2 bases at J, with 8 bases between the two ends. For the CDR3, the DNA is TGCGCCAGCAGCGATCTCACCACAGATACGCAGTATTTT. This encodes CASSDLTTDTQYF.

The V and J genes are TRBV9 and TRBJ2-2; D possibly uses TRBD1 or TRBD2 (7 bases each). CDR3 length equals 15 residues. Per the germline V gene, CDR1 is SGDLS and CDR2 is YYNGEE. Deletions cut 0 bases from V and 7 bases from J, with 13 bases between. The CDR3 region is CASSVAGRGGGELFF. Written as DNA, the CDR3 is TGTGCCAGCAGCGTAGCCGGCAGGGGGGGCGGGGAGCTGTTTTTT.

The genes are TRBV7-6 and TRBJ2-2, with 9 bases matching TRBD2. The V segment lost 5 bases and the J segment 1 base; nucleotides outside the gene matches: 5. In germline, CDR1 is SGHVS, CDR2 FNYEAQ. This CDR3 spans 16 amino acids. This CDR3 reads CASSPTSGLNTGELFF. DNA for the CDR3: TGTGCCAGCAGCCCCACTAGCGGGTTGAACACCGGGGAGCTGTTTTTT.

The chain links TRBV14 to TRBJ2-7, with 9 bases that match TRBD2. Germline V gives CDR1 SGHDN, CDR2 FVKESK. CDR3 length equals 15 residues. V shed 1 base, J shed 6 bases, and the junction held 7 bases outside the gene matches. The CDR3 loop is CASSQASGRRVEQYF. CDR3 DNA sequence: TGTGCCAGCAGCCAAGCCAGCGGGAGGAGGGTCGAGCAGTACTTC.

The chain is built from TRBV5-1 and TRBJ1-2; perhaps TRBD1 as D (6 bases). Per the germline V gene, CDR1 is SGHRS and CDR2 is YFSETQ. The CDR3 has 13 residues. V was cut by 0 bases and J by 7 bases, with 10 bases left in between. The CDR3 coding sequence is TGCGCCAGCAGCTTGGTAACAGGGTCTGGCTACACCTTC. This sequence encodes CASSLVTGSGYTF.

This chain connects TRBV14 to TRBJ2-1, with TRBD2 matching 11 bases. Looked up from germline, CDR1 is SGHDN and CDR2 is FVKESK. The CDR3 sequence is 18 residues long. The V gene end was trimmed by 0 bases and the J gene end by 5 bases; junction bases not matched to a gene: 9. The CDR3: CASSQDMVAGGRHNEQFF. The DNA of the CDR3 is TGTGCCAGCAGCCAAGATATGGTAGCGGGAGGGCGCCACAATGAGCAGTTCTTC.

The chain recombines TRBV18 with TRBJ2-3; no clear D. The V and J ends lost 3 bases and 6 bases respectively, with 7 bases between them. CDR1 is KGHSH and CDR2 is LQKENI in the germline V gene. The CDR3 is 12 residues long. The CDR3 is CASSPAGDTQYF. In nucleotides, the CDR3 is TGTGCCAGCTCACCGGCCGGGGATACGCAGTATTTT.

This clone was counted once. The chain recombines TRBV5-1 with TRBJ2-6, with D possibly TRBD1 on 5 matching bases. This CDR3 region has 15 residues. Looked up from germline, CDR1 is SGHRS and CDR2 is YFSETQ. Trimming took off 0 bases at V and 1 base at J, with 5 bases between the two ends. This CDR3 reads CASSLGQSGANVLTF. CDR3 sequence (DNA): TGCGCCAGCAGCTTGGGACAGTCTGGGGCCAACGTCCTGACTTTC.

The count of this clone is one. The chain has TRBV5-1 and TRBJ1-2; no definite D call. V lost 5 bases and J lost 8, with 13 bases in between. The CDR3 runs 12 residues. Germline CDR1 SGHRS, CDR2 YFSETQ. The CDR3 DNA follows: TGCGCCAGCAGGGAAGGGTTAGGAGGCTACACCTTC. As protein: CASREGLGGYTF.

V gene TRBV5-4 combines with J gene TRBJ1-1; 9 nucleotides align to TRBD1. The CDR3 totals 15 residues. The germline gives CDR1 SGHNT, CDR2 YYREEE (reference sequence). The ends lost 3 bases at V and 6 bases at J; junction bases unmatched: 9. CDR3 nucleotide sequence: TGTGCCAGCAGCTCCTGGACAGGGGTTTTCGCTGAAGCTTTCTTT. It encodes CASSSWTGVFAEAFF. The full variable domain, rest sourced from reference TRBV5-4 and TRBJ1-1, is ETGVTQSPTHLIKTRGQQVTLRCSSQSGHNTVSWYQQALGQGPQFIFQYYREEENGRGNFPPRFSGLQFPNYSSELNVNALELDDSALYLCASSSWTGVFAEAFFGQGTRLTVV.

The chain uses TRBV14 and TRBJ2-2; TRBD2 is a possible D gene (6 bases). The CDR3 runs 15 residues. Germline CDR1 reads SGHDN; CDR2 reads FVKESK. Trimming shortened V by 1 base and J by 5 bases, and 11 bases separated the two germline ends. CDR3 sequence reads: CASSQASAGTGELFF. CDR3 nucleotide sequence: TGTGCCAGCAGCCAAGCGTCGGCGGGGACCGGGGAGCTGTTTTTT.

J is TRBJ1-5 and V is TRBV6-1, with D maybe TRBD1 (5 bases). Between the trimmed V and J ends, which lost 6 bases and 15 bases, there was a span of 15 bases. This CDR3 has 11 residues. Per germline, CDR1 MNHNS and CDR2 SASEGT. CDR3 residues: CASRGGLNLHF. Here the CDR3 DNA reads TGTGCCAGCAGGGGGGGACTGAATTTGCATTTT.

V usage is TRBV7-3 and J usage is TRBJ2-1; 12 bases line up with TRBD2. V dropped 2 bases and J dropped 7; count of bases not matched to a gene: 9. The CDR3 length is 17 residues. Germline lookup yields CDR1 SGHTA and CDR2 FQGTGA. CDR3 protein: CASSLHGTSGLSNEQFF. The CDR3 nucleotides read TGTGCCAGCAGCTTACACGGGACTAGCGGGTTATCGAATGAGCAGTTCTTC.

On this clone: Mismatch with germline at one junction end may stem from a read error. V and J are TRBV7-7 and TRBJ2-3; 14 positions agree with TRBD2. Per the germline V gene, CDR1 is SSHAT and CDR2 is FNYEAQ (reference sequence). This CDR3 contains 17 residues. The CDR3 DNA follows: TGTGCTAGCAGCTTATCCGGACTAGCGGGAGGATCAGATACGCAGTATTTT. It encodes CASSLSGLAGGSDTQYF.

The rearrangement links TRBV30 to TRBJ2-3; tentatively, D is TRBD1 (6 bases). Per the germline V gene, CDR1 is GTSNPN and CDR2 is SVGIG (reference sequence). There are 14 residues in the CDR3. Between the trimmed V and J ends, which lost 2 bases and 0 bases, there was a span of 9 bases. CDR3 region: CAWSTGSSTDTQYF. CDR3 in DNA: TGTGCCTGGAGTACAGGGTCTAGCACAGATACGCAGTATTTT. Combining the CDR3 with reference TRBV30 and TRBJ2-3 gives the whole variable domain SQTIHQWPATLVQPVGSPLSLECTVEGTSNPNLYWYRQAAGRGLQLLFYSVGIGQISSEVPQNLSASRPQDRQFILSSKKLLLSDSGFYLCAWSTGSSTDTQYFGPGTRLTVL.

The chain links TRBV13 to TRBJ2-1; TRBD1 or TRBD2 may be the D gene (7 bases each). Germline values: CDR1 PRHDT, CDR2 FYEKMQ (reference sequence). The CDR3 is 16 residues long. Trimming cost V 2 bases and J 6 bases, with 17 bases left between them. The CDR3 here is CASSLFRGRARNEQFF. Written as DNA, the CDR3 is TGTGCCAGCAGCTTATTCAGGGGGAGGGCCCGCAATGAGCAGTTCTTC.

DNA for the CDR3: TGTGCCAGCAGCACGGACAGGGAGAATGAGCAGTTCTTC. Translating it yields CASSTDRENEQFF. The V gene is TRBV7-3, the J gene TRBJ2-1, with TRBD1 matching over 8 bases. With 5 bases clipped from V and 7 bases from J, the junction kept 4 bases outside the gene matches. CDR1 SGHTA and CDR2 FQGTGA come from the germline V gene. The CDR3 is made up of 13 amino acids. The whole variable domain, remainder taken from reference TRBV7-3 and TRBJ2-1, is GAGVSQTPSNKVTEKGKYVELRCDPISGHTALYWYRQSLGQGPEFLIYFQGTGAADDSGLPNDRFFAVRPEGSVSTLKIQRTERGDSAVYLCASSTDRENEQFFGPGTRLTVL.

This chain connects TRBV19 to TRBJ2-7; 8 positions match TRBD1. The germline V gene has CDR1 LNHDA and CDR2 SQIVND (reference sequence). J lost 0 bases, V lost 7 bases, and 8 bases had no gene match. This CDR3 region has 15 residues. The CDR3 spells CASTSGQENSYEQYF. CDR3 sequence (DNA): TGTGCCAGTACCTCGGGACAGGAAAACTCCTACGAGCAGTACTTC.

This clone was counted between two and nine times. The rearrangement links TRBV7-3 to TRBJ1-1, with D possibly being TRBD1 (6 bases). CDR3 length: 13 amino acids. The V end lost 5 bases, the J end lost 5 bases, and 12 bases lay between the germline ends. Germline lookup yields CDR1 SGHTA and CDR2 FQGTGA. CDR3 protein: CASSIQGGTEAFF. The CDR3 DNA reads TGTGCCAGCAGCATACAGGGAGGGACTGAAGCTTTCTTT.

This chain connects TRBV10-3 to TRBJ1-5; maybe TRBD1 (5 bases). The germline CDR1 and CDR2 sequences are ENHRY and SYGVKD. The CDR3 runs 14 residues. Trimming left V 10 bases short and J 4 bases short, with 17 bases between. CDR3: CATGGDGVNQPQHF. CDR3 nucleotides: TGTGCCACCGGGGGGGACGGAGTAAATCAGCCCCAGCATTTT.

The chain joins TRBV9 to TRBJ2-1; D call uncertain. The CDR3 sequence is 14 residues long. CDR1 is SGDLS, CDR2 YYNGEE, per germline. Trimming cost V 6 bases and J 5 bases, with 15 bases left between them. The CDR3 reads CASTPTAQNNEQFF. CDR3 bases: TGTGCCAGCACCCCGACCGCACAGAACAATGAGCAGTTCTTC.

This sequence joins TRBV25-1 and TRBJ2-1; TRBD2 matches 8 bases. Germline CDR1 is MGHDK and CDR2 is SYGVNS. This CDR3 has 15 amino acids. The junction had 9 bases not matched to a gene; V was cut back by 2 bases and J by 9 bases. CDR3: CASSEVGLGSREQFF. CDR3 DNA: TGTGCCAGCAGTGAAGTGGGACTAGGGTCTCGTGAGCAGTTCTTC.